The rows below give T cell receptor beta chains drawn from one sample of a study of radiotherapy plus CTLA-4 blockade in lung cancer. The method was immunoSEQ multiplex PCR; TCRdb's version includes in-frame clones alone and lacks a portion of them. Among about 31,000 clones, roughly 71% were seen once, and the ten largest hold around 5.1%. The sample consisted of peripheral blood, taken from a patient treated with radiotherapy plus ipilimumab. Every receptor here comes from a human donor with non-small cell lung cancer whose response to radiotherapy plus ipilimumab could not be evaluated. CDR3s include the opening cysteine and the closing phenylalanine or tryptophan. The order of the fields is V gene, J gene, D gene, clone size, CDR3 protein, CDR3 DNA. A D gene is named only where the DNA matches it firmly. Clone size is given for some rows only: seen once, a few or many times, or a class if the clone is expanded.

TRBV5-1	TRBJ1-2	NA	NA	CASSPTPRENYGYTF	TGCGCCAGCAGCCCCACCCCGAGAGAGAACTATGGCTACACCTTC
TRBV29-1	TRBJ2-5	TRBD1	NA	CSVGQGRGETQYF	TGCAGCGTAGGACAGGGGCGGGGAGAGACCCAGTACTTC
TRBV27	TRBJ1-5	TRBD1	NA	CASRGGQVNQPQHF	TGTGCCAGCAGGGGGGGACAGGTCAATCAGCCCCAGCATTTT
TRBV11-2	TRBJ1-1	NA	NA	CASSVGGVSRTEAFF	TGTGCCAGCAGCGTCGGGGGGGTAAGTCGAACTGAAGCTTTCTTT
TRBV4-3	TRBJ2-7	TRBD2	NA	CASSQGPGLREQYF	TGCGCCAGCAGCCAAGGCCCGGGACTACGGGAGCAGTACTTC
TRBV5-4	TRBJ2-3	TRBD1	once	CASSPGTATDTQYF	TGTGCCAGCAGCCCGGGGACAGCCACAGATACGCAGTATTTT
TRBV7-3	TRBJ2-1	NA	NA	CASSLTVGSTYNEQFF	TGTGCCAGCAGCTTAACGGTCGGGAGCACCTACAATGAGCAGTTCTTC
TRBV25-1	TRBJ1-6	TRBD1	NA	CASSEVGDRANSPLHF	TGTGCCAGCAGTGAAGTAGGGGACAGGGCGAATTCACCCCTCCACTTT
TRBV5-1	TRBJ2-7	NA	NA	CASSPGVGVREQYF	TGCGCCAGCAGCCCGGGGGTGGGAGTACGTGAGCAGTACTTC
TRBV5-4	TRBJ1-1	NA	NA	CASSLEQGGTEAFF	TGTGCCAGCAGCTTGGAGCAGGGCGGCACTGAAGCTTTCTTT
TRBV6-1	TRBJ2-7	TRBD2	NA	CASSLKRELYEQYF	TGTGCCAGCAGTTTAAAGCGGGAGCTCTACGAGCAGTACTTC
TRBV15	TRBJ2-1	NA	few	CATSRASGTYNEQFF	TGTGCCACCAGCAGAGCGTCAGGGACCTACAATGAGCAGTTCTTC
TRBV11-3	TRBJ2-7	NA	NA	CASSPGTGPYEQYF	TGTGCCAGCAGCCCGGGGACTGGACCCTACGAGCAGTACTTC
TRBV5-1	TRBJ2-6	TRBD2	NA	CASSLPGLASGANVLTF	TGCGCCAGCAGCTTGCCGGGACTAGCCTCTGGGGCCAACGTCCTGACTTTC
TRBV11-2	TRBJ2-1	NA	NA	CASSLDGLPAHYNEQFF	TGTGCCAGCAGCTTAGACGGACTCCCCGCACACTACAATGAGCAGTTCTTC
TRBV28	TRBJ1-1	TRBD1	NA	CASSTTTGGTEAFF	TGTGCCAGCAGTACAACGACAGGGGGAACTGAAGCTTTCTTT